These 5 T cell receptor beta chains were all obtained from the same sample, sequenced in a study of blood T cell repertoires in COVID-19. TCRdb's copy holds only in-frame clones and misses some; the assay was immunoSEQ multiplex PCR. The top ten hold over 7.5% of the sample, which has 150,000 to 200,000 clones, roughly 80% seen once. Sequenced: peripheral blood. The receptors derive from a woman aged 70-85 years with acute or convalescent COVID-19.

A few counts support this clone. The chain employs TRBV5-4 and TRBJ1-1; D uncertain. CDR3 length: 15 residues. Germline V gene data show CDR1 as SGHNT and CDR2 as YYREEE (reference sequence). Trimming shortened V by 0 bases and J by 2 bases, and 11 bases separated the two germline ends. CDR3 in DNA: TGTGCCAGCAGCTTGGATGCGGGAGGAAACACTGAAGCTTTCTTT. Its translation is CASSLDAGGNTEAFF.

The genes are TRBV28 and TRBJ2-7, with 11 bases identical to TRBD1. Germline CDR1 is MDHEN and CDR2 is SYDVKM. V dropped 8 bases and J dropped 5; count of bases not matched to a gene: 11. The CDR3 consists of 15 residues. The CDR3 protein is CASRDTGTGGNEQYF. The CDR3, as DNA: TGTGCCAGCCGAGATACCGGGACAGGGGGTAACGAGCAGTACTTC.

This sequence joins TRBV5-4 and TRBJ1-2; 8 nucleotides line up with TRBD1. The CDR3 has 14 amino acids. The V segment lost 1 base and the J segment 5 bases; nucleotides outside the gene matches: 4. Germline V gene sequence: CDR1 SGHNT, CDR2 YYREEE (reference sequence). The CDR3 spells CASSLPGGAYGYTF. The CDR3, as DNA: TGTGCCAGCAGCTTGCCAGGGGGCGCTTATGGCTACACCTTC.

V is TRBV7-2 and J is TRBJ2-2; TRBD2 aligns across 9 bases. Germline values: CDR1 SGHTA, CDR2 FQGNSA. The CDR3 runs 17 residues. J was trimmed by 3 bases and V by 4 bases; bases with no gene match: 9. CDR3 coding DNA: TGTGCCAGCAGCTCCCCCTTAGCGGGAGACGACACCGGGGAGCTGTTTTTT. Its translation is CASSSPLAGDDTGELFF.

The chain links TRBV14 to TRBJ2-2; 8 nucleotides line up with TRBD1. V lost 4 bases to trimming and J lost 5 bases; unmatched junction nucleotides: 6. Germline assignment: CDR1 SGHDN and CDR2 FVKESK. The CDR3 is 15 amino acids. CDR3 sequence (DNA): TGTGCCAGCAGCCCTTACCAGGGGGCGACCGGGGAGCTGTTTTTT. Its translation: CASSPYQGATGELFF.